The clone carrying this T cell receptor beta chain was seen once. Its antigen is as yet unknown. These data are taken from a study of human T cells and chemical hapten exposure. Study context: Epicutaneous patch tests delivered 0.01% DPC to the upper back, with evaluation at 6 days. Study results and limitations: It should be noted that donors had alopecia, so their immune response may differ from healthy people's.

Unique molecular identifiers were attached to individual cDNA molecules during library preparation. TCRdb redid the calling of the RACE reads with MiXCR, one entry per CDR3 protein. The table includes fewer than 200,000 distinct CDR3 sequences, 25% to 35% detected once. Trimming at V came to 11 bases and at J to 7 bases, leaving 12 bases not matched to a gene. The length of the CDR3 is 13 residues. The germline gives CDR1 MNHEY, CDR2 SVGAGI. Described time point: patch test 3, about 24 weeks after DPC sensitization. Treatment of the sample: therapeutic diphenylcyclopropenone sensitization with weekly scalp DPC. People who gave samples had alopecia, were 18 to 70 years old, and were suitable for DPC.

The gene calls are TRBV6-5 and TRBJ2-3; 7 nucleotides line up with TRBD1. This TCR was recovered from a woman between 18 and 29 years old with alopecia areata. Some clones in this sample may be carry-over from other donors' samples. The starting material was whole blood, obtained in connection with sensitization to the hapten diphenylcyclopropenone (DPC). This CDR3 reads CASKGAPSNTQYF. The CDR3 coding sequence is TGTGCCTCCAAGGGGGCCCCGTCTAATACGCAGTATTTT.